This entry features one T cell receptor (beta chain) sequence. Its target is unknown. Trimming stripped 2 bases from V and 2 bases from J, with 17 bases between. Germline CDR1 is SGHRS and CDR2 is YFSETQ. The CDR3 contains 17 residues. The donors were members of the validation cohort, which comprised around 110 subjects and was separate from the first cohort of several hundred subjects. The data belong to a study of cytomegalovirus exposure and HLA in healthy donors. The data were produced by immunoSEQ multiplex PCR, yet TCRdb's version contains in-frame clones alone and is incomplete. The data hold tens of thousands of clones, with around 96% observed a single time. General study findings and limits: In vitro assays verified that a few CMV-associated chains recognized CMV antigens specifically. Reportedly, cytomegalovirus status was diagnosed with high sensitivity and specificity.

The chain combines TRBV5-1 with TRBJ1-3; D perhaps matches TRBD1 (5 bases). This TCR came from a woman between 18 and 29 years old in good health and CMV-seropositive. Sequenced input: PBMCs. The CDR3 region is CASSLVPWRGTGNTIYF. For the CDR3, the DNA is TGCGCCAGCAGCTTAGTTCCTTGGAGGGGCACTGGAAACACCATATATTTT.